These T cell receptor beta chains were read from a single sample in a study of tumour-infiltrating T cells in Burkitt lymphoma. Using immunoSEQ multiplex PCR, the repertoire was profiled, and TCRdb retains in-frame clones only, with some absent. The sample consists of some 15,000 clones, about 30% of them appearing once. The source material was tumor tissue. The receptors originated from a human donor with diffuse large B-cell lymphoma. The CDR3 runs from the conserved cysteine through the conserved F or W. The D gene is left open where the match is weak. The listing skips clone size in some rows; elsewhere it reads once, few, many or a size class.

V	D	J	size	DNA	CDR3
TRBV5-1	.	TRBJ1-3	few	TGCGCCAGCAGCTTGGGGGTATCTGGAAACACCATATATTTT	CASSLGVSGNTIYF
TRBV18	.	TRBJ2-7	few	TGTGCCAGCTCAACGACACTCAACACCTACGAGCAGTACTTC	CASSTTLNTYEQYF
TRBV15	TRBD1	TRBJ1-5	.	TGTGCCACCAGCACAGACAGGGGGCAGAAGCCCCAGCATTTT	CATSTDRGQKPQHF
TRBV18	.	TRBJ2-5	.	TGTGCCAGCTCACCACCGAACAGTCAAGAGACCCAGTACTTC	CASSPPNSQETQYF
TRBV28	TRBD2	TRBJ2-2	few	TGTGCCAGCAGTCCCATCACCAGGCGGGGGAACGGGGAGCTGTTTTTT	CASSPITRRGNGELFF
TRBV15	.	TRBJ2-1	.	TGTGCCACCAGCAGAGGTTTACAAAACTCCTACAATGAGCAGTTCTTC	CATSRGLQNSYNEQFF
TRBV19	.	TRBJ1-1	once	TGTGCCAGTAGCCCAACCGGAGGACAGCGAAACACTGAAGCTTTCTTT	CASSPTGGQRNTEAFF
TRBV30	.	TRBJ2-3	.	TGTGCCTGTGCGAGGGGCGGGAGCACAGATACGCAGTATTTT	CACARGGSTDTQYF
TRBV7-9	.	TRBJ2-1	few	TGTGCCAGCACCTTCCGGGACAATGAGCAGTTCTTC	CASTFRDNEQFF
TRBV9	.	TRBJ1-1	.	TGTGCCAGCAGCTTCATTACAGGGCTTAACACTGAAGCTTTCTTT	CASSFITGLNTEAFF
TRBV27	.	TRBJ2-7	.	TGTGCCAGCAGTTTAATCTTTTCGTTCGGGGACCAAAGATCCCACGAGCAGTACTTC	CASSLIFSFGDQRSHEQYF
TRBV19	.	TRBJ2-1	.	TGTGCCAGTAGGGCGGATTACAATGAGCAGTTCTTC	CASRADYNEQFF
TRBV5-5	.	TRBJ1-5	once	TGTGCCAGCAGCTCAGGACTGATCAATCAGCCCCAGCATTTT	CASSSGLINQPQHF
TRBV7-2	TRBD1	TRBJ2-7	few	TGTGCCAGCAGCTTAGTGGGACAGGGTTACGAGCAGTACTTC	CASSLVGQGYEQYF
TRBV27	.	TRBJ1-1	few	TGTGCCAGCAGTTTATTAAGGGGAGACACTGAAGCTTTCTTT	CASSLLRGDTEAFF
TRBV5-6	TRBD1	TRBJ1-4	.	TGTGCCAGCAGCAGGACAGGCTCAACTAATGAAAAACTGTTTTTT	CASSRTGSTNEKLFF
TRBV7-9	.	TRBJ2-1	few	TGTGCCAGCAGACCCCCTACCGGGCATAGCGTGAGCTCCTACAATGAGCAGTTCTTC	CASRPPTGHSVSSYNEQFF
TRBV29-1	TRBD1	TRBJ1-1	few	TGCAGCGGACAGGGCAGCACTGAAGCTTTCTTT	CSGQGSTEAFF
TRBV5-6	.	TRBJ1-2	.	TGTGCCAGCAGCTTGATTGGGCCTAACTATGGCTACACCTTC	CASSLIGPNYGYTF
TRBV15	.	TRBJ2-3	medium-sized	TGTGCCACCAGGCTAGCAAAAACGAACACAGATACGCAGTATTTT	CATRLAKTNTDTQYF
TRBV11-3	TRBD2	TRBJ2-1	.	TGTGCCAGCAGCTCCGGACTAGCGGGAGAATCCTACAATGAGCAGTTCTTC	CASSSGLAGESYNEQFF
TRBV16	.	TRBJ1-5	few	TGTGCCAGCAGCCCACCCGGAACCGATAGCAATCAGCCCCAGCATTTT	CASSPPGTDSNQPQHF
TRBV4-2	.	TRBJ2-7	.	TGTGCCAGCAGCCCGATAAAACCCTACGAGCAGTACTTC	CASSPIKPYEQYF
TRBV28	.	TRBJ2-3	.	TGTGCCAGTCAACAGGGTGTGACGCAGTATTTT	CASQQGVTQYF
TRBV11-3	.	TRBJ2-3	.	TGTGCCAGCAGCTTAGAGGAGGGTACGCAGTATTTT	CASSLEEGTQYF
TRBV7-8	.	TRBJ1-2	few	TGTGCCAGCAGCTGGGACGGGACTAACTATGGCTACACCTTC	CASSWDGTNYGYTF
TRBV30	TRBD2	TRBJ2-3	.	TGTGCCTGGAGATGGACTAGCGGGAGCGCAGATACGCAGTATTTT	CAWRWTSGSADTQYF
TRBV6-5	.	TRBJ2-7	few	TGTGCCAGCAGTTACTCGCACAGGAATCCCTACGAGCAGTACTTC	CASSYSHRNPYEQYF
TRBV27	TRBD1	TRBJ2-1	medium-sized	TGTGCCAGCAGTCCTCGACAGGGGGCGTACAATGAGCAGTTCTTC	CASSPRQGAYNEQFF
TRBV6-6	TRBD1	TRBJ1-1	.	TGTGCCAGCAGTTACAGGGACAGGGGTTTTTTTGAAGCTTTCTTT	CASSYRDRGFFEAFF
TRBV19	TRBD2	TRBJ2-1	.	TGTGCCAGTAGCGTGACTAGCGGGACTTATGGGGATGAGCAGTTCTTC	CASSVTSGTYGDEQFF
TRBV19	.	TRBJ2-3	few	TGTGCCAGTAGAGAAGCGGCTAGCACAAATACGCAGTATTTT	CASREAASTNTQYF
TRBV5-6	TRBD1	TRBJ1-1	few	TGTGCCAGCAGTCAGCCATGGGCAGGGGGAGTGAACACTGAAGCTTTCTTT	CASSQPWAGGVNTEAFF
TRBV9	.	TRBJ2-1	.	TGTGCCAGCAGCGTAAGCGGAGATCGCTACAATGAGCAGTTCTTC	CASSVSGDRYNEQFF
TRBV16	TRBD1	TRBJ1-2	once	TGTGCCAGCAGCCAATCGGCGACAGGGGAGGGCTACACCTTC	CASSQSATGEGYTF
TRBV19	TRBD2	TRBJ2-1	.	TGTGCCAGCGCTAGCGGGGCGAAACAGTTCTTC	CASASGAKQFF
TRBV28	.	TRBJ1-5	.	TGTGCCAGCAGTTTCTCCCTGGGGGGCCATCAGCCCCAGCATTTT	CASSFSLGGHQPQHF
TRBV4-2	.	TRBJ2-3	medium-sized	TGTGCCAGCAGCCCGGACTCGGGGCGCACAGATACGCAGTATTTT	CASSPDSGRTDTQYF
TRBV9	TRBD2	TRBJ2-1	.	TGTGCCAGCAGCGGATTAGCGGGAGGGCCTACCAATGAGCAGTTCTTC	CASSGLAGGPTNEQFF
TRBV11-2	TRBD1	TRBJ1-1	once	TGTGCCAGCAGCCCAGGGGGCAGGGGGAACACTGAAGCTTTCTTT	CASSPGGRGNTEAFF
TRBV6-5	.	TRBJ2-3	few	TGTGCCAGCTTTAGAGCGGGTAGCACAGATACGCAGTATTTT	CASFRAGSTDTQYF